These 12 T cell receptor beta chains were sequenced from one sample in a study of blood T cell repertoires in COVID-19. The repertoire was sequenced with immunoSEQ multiplex PCR; TCRdb's copy has only in-frame clones and lacks some. Of 110,000 or so clones in the sample, roughly 85% were seen once. Sequenced material: peripheral blood. These TCRs come from a human donor in a cohort sampled during active COVID-19.

V is TRBV4-3 and J is TRBJ2-3; D might be TRBD1 (5 bases). The ends were cut back, 1 base at V and 3 bases at J, with 11 bases in the middle. The CDR3 loop spans 15 amino acids. Germline assignment: CDR1 LGHNA and CDR2 YSLEER. The CDR3 DNA follows: TGCGCCAGCAGCCAAGCGGGCAGGGATACAGATACGCAGTATTTT. It specifies CASSQAGRDTDTQYF.

This clone was observed a handful of times. Different DNA sequences within this sample yield the same CDR3. This sequence joins TRBV7-2 and TRBJ1-2; 11 positions match TRBD1. V dropped 5 bases and J dropped 7; count of bases not matched to a gene: 6. Germline V gene sequence: CDR1 SGHTA, CDR2 FQGNSA. This CDR3 spans 14 amino acids. CDR3 nucleotides: TGTGCCAGCAGCCCAAGGACAGGGGGCTTTGGCTACACCTTC. Translation gives CASSPRTGGFGYTF.

The rearrangement uses TRBV6-5 and TRBJ1-2; D gene ambiguous. The CDR3 has 12 amino acids. Germline CDR1 reads MNHEY; CDR2 reads SVGAGI. V shed 10 bases and J shed 6 bases, with 15 bases lying between them. CDR3 in DNA: TGTGCCACCGGGTTCGGCCACCATGGCTACACCTTC. The encoded protein is CATGFGHHGYTF.

This clone was seen only a few times. V usage is TRBV30 and J usage is TRBJ1-6; no clear D. Germline V gives CDR1 GTSNPN, CDR2 SVGIG (reference sequence). Trimming stripped 0 bases from V and 7 bases from J, with 7 bases between. The CDR3 spans 13 residues. In DNA, the CDR3 is TGTGCCTGGAGTGTAGTGAGGAATTCACCCCTCCACTTT. Translating gives CAWSVVRNSPLHF.

The gene calls are TRBV6-6 and TRBJ2-5; D call uncertain. Germline V lookup: CDR1 MNHNY, CDR2 SVGAGI (reference sequence). This CDR3 comprises 13 residues. V lost 7 bases and J 1 base, leaving 10 bases between the germline ends. This chain's CDR3 is CASINSPQETQYF. CDR3 nucleotides: TGTGCCAGCATCAATAGTCCCCAAGAGACCCAGTACTTC.

The genes are TRBV2 and TRBJ2-3; D possibly corresponds to TRBD1 (6 bases). Germline V lookup: CDR1 SNHLY, CDR2 FYNNEI. This CDR3 is built from 14 residues. Trimming removed 4 bases from V and 1 base from J, with 9 bases in between. The CDR3 DNA sequence: TGTGCCAGCAGTGGGGACACCCGCACAGATACGCAGTATTTT. Translating it yields CASSGDTRTDTQYF. The variable domain in full, with the rest retrieved from reference TRBV2 and TRBJ2-3, is EPEVTQTPSHQVTQMGQEVILRCVPISNHLYFYWYRQILGQKVEFLVSFYNNEISEKSEIFDDQFSVERPDGSNFTLKIRSTKLEDSAMYFCASSGDTRTDTQYFGPGTRLTVL.

The V and J genes are TRBV14 and TRBJ2-1; no reliable D call. This CDR3 comprises 14 residues. Germline CDR1 SGHDN, CDR2 FVKESK. With 0 bases removed from V and 8 bases from J, the gap between germline ends came to 11 bases. The CDR3 is CASSQESRFDEQFF. The CDR3 DNA reads TGTGCCAGCAGCCAAGAGTCGCGGTTCGATGAGCAGTTCTTC.

V is TRBV5-1 and J is TRBJ2-7; TRBD1 agrees at 7 bases. J was trimmed by 4 bases and V by 4 bases; bases with no gene match: 2. In germline, CDR1 is SGHRS, CDR2 YFSETQ. This CDR3 contains 12 residues. The DNA for the CDR3 is TGCGCCAGCAGCCTACAGGGGTACGAGCAGTACTTC. Amino acid sequence: CASSLQGYEQYF.

The chain carries TRBV19 and TRBJ2-5; D remains ambiguous. CDR1 is LNHDA and CDR2 is SQIVND in the germline V gene (reference sequence). Between the trimmed V and J ends, which lost 1 base and 3 bases, there was a span of 3 bases. This CDR3 region has 12 residues. In DNA form, the CDR3 reads TGTGCCAGTAGTATAGCCGAAGAGACCCAGTACTTC. As protein: CASSIAEETQYF.

This sequence joins TRBV6-5 and TRBJ2-7; maybe TRBD2 (5 bases). Germline V gene sequence: CDR1 MNHEY, CDR2 SVGAGI. This CDR3 has 13 amino acids. Trimming cost V 5 bases and J 0 bases, with 8 bases left between them. CDR3 region: CASSPRDSYEQYF. In DNA form, the CDR3 reads TGTGCCAGCAGTCCCCGGGACTCCTACGAGCAGTACTTC.

The V and J genes are TRBV18 and TRBJ1-1, with D possibly matching TRBD1 (6 bases). Germline V gene sequence: CDR1 KGHSH, CDR2 LQKENI. The CDR3 contains 14 residues. V lost 3 bases and J 6 bases, leaving 14 bases between the germline ends. CDR3 sequence: CASSPLEQGAEAFF. CDR3 coding DNA: TGTGCCAGCTCACCGTTAGAACAGGGCGCTGAAGCTTTCTTT.

This clone came up once. V gene TRBV19 combines with J gene TRBJ1-5; D is possibly TRBD1 (5 bases). This CDR3 is built from 15 residues. V was cut by 1 base and J by 1 base, with 8 bases left in between. CDR1 and CDR2 from the germline V gene are LNHDA and SQIVND (reference sequence). The CDR3 DNA sequence: TGTGCCAGTAGTATAGCACAGGCGAGCAATCAGCCCCAGCATTTT. It is translated as CASSIAQASNQPQHF.